These T cell receptor beta chains were read from a single sample in a study of vaccination and CD4 T cells after COVID-19. Via MiXCR, TCRdb re-called the PCR reads, giving one row per CDR3 protein. The profile shows about 20,000 distinct CDR3 sequences, 60% of them singletons. Antigens for these TCRs are unknown. Source: CD4+ T cells from blood, cultured in vitro, taken after SARS-CoV-2 vaccination. These receptors all come from a human donor who had recovered from COVID-19. Each CDR3 is given with its conserved first and last residue. A D gene is named only where the DNA matches it firmly. Only some rows state a clone size, as once, few, many or a class for expanded clones.

. | . | TRBJ2-1 | TRBV30 | TGTGCCTGGAGTGGACAGTCCTCGTTCAATGAGCAGTTCTTC | CAWSGQSSFNEQFF
. | . | TRBJ1-2 | TRBV10-3 | TGTGCCATCAGGGACGGGACACGATATGGCTACACCTTC | CAIRDGTRYGYTF
few | . | TRBJ2-5 | TRBV7-2 | TGTGCCAGCAGCTTTGGCGTATTTCAAGAGACCCAGTACTTC | CASSFGVFQETQYF
. | TRBD1 | TRBJ1-4 | TRBV4-1 | TGCGCCAGCAGCGGAGGACAGGCGGCGAGAAAACTGTTTTTT | CASSGGQAARKLFF
. | TRBD1 | TRBJ1-1 | TRBV7-2 | TGTGCCAGCAGCCCTCGAGGGGGACAGGTGAACACTGAAGCTTTCTTT | CASSPRGGQVNTEAFF
. | . | TRBJ2-2 | TRBV6-1 | TGTGCCAGCAGGGCGAACACCGGGGAGCTGTTTTTT | CASRANTGELFF
few | TRBD2 | TRBJ2-7 | TRBV15 | TGTGCCACCAGCAGACGGACTAGCGGGAGCGAGCAGTACTTC | CATSRRTSGSEQYF
. | . | TRBJ1-5 | TRBV6-1 | TGTGCCAGCAATCGGGGATTGGGGCATCAGCCCCAGCATTTT | CASNRGLGHQPQHF
. | TRBD1 | TRBJ1-2 | TRBV7-9 | TGTGCCAGCAGCTTAGCAAACGACAGGGGTTATGGCTACACCTTC | CASSLANDRGYGYTF
. | . | TRBJ2-1 | TRBV12-3/TRBV12-4 | TGTGCCAGCACCCAAAGGAGGCTAGTCCCCTACAATGAGCAGTTCTTC | CASTQRRLVPYNEQFF
. | TRBD2 | TRBJ2-1 | TRBV19 | TGTGCCAGTAGTATCACTAGCGTTCACAACAATGAGCAGTTCTTC | CASSITSVHNNEQFF
. | TRBD1 | TRBJ1-5 | TRBV18 | TGTGCCAGCTCACCTGTAAGGGGGACAGGGGAATCAGCCCAGCATTTT | CASSPVRGTGESAQHF
. | TRBD2 | TRBJ2-7 | TRBV5-4 | TGTGCCAGCAGCTTGGCTACTAGCGGGAGGGGATACGAGCAGTACTTC | CASSLATSGRGYEQYF
. | . | TRBJ1-5 | TRBV12-3/TRBV12-4 | TGTGCCAGCAGTTTAGCGAGAGTAGGGCCCCAGCATTTT | CASSLARVGPQHF
few | . | TRBJ2-5 | TRBV12-3/TRBV12-4 | TGTGCCAGCAGTTTCGAGGGGGGTGTCGAGACCCAGTACTTC | CASSFEGGVETQYF
. | . | TRBJ1-1 | TRBV11-2 | TGTGCCAGCAGCCCTGGACGGTGGGGACCTGAAGCTTTCTTT | CASSPGRWGPEAFF
. | TRBD1 | TRBJ1-2 | TRBV6-1 | TGTGCCAGCAGACCGGGGACAGGCTATGGCTACACCTTC | CASRPGTGYGYTF
. | TRBD1 | TRBJ1-1 | TRBV2 | TGTGCCAGCCGATCGTGGACAGGGGGATTAACTGAAGCTTTCTTT | CASRSWTGGLTEAFF
. | . | TRBJ1-1 | TRBV19 | TGTGCCAGGGGCCAAAGAAGGGAGGGGACTGAAGCTTTCTTT | CARGQRREGTEAFF
. | . | TRBJ1-6 | TRBV6-2/TRBV6-3 | TGTGCCAGCAGTTACGGACCCAATTCACCCCTCCACTTT | CASSYGPNSPLHF
. | TRBD1 | TRBJ1-2 | TRBV19 | TGTGCCAGTAGTGTCCAGGGGGGGGATGGCTACACCTTC | CASSVQGGDGYTF
. | TRBD2 | TRBJ2-7 | TRBV28 | TGTGCCAGCAGCTTGGGACTAGCGGGAGTCGAGCAGTACTTC | CASSLGLAGVEQYF
. | . | TRBJ1-2 | TRBV7-9 | TGTGCCAGCAGCGCGGTAGCCTCCCTGGGAGGCTACACCTTC | CASSAVASLGGYTF
. | . | TRBJ1-2 | TRBV20-1 | TGCAGTGCTAGGGGGGCCCCCGGGGGCTACACCTTC | CSARGAPGGYTF
. | . | TRBJ2-7 | TRBV2 | TGTGCCAGCGGGAAAGGGCAAAACTACGAGCAGTACTTC | CASGKGQNYEQYF
. | TRBD1 | TRBJ1-1 | TRBV20-1 | TGCAGTGCTAGAACCGGACAGGGGAGCACTGAAGCTTTCTTT | CSARTGQGSTEAFF
few | . | TRBJ1-6 | TRBV20-1 | TGCAGTGCTAGAGACGGATATAATTCACCCCTCCACTTT | CSARDGYNSPLHF
. | . | TRBJ2-3 | TRBV20-1 | TGCAGTGCTAGGAACATAGCGGTGAGCACAGATACGCAGTATTTT | CSARNIAVSTDTQYF
. | TRBD2 | TRBJ2-7 | TRBV5-1 | TGCGCCAGCAGCCTAGGCACTAGCGGGACTACTATAGCCTACGAGCAGTACTTC | CASSLGTSGTTIAYEQYF
few | . | TRBJ1-5 | TRBV2 | TGTGCCAGCAACACAGAATATCAGCCCCAGCATTTT | CASNTEYQPQHF
. | . | TRBJ2-2 | TRBV4-3 | TGCGCCAGCAGCTCCCGGGGCCCACCCCAGGCCGGGGAGCTGTTTTTT | CASSSRGPPQAGELFF
. | TRBD1 | TRBJ1-2 | TRBV6-5 | TGTGCCAGCAGTTACTCGTCCACAGGGGGGCTTAACTATGGCTACACCTTC | CASSYSSTGGLNYGYTF
. | TRBD2 | TRBJ2-1 | TRBV9 | TGTGCCAGCAGCGTTAGCGGGAGGGCCCTGGCTGAGCAGTTCTTC | CASSVSGRALAEQFF
few | . | TRBJ1-2 | TRBV27 | TGTGCCAGCAGTCCCCGGACAGCCTCCTATAAGACGCCCTATGGCTACACCTTC | CASSPRTASYKTPYGYTF
once | TRBD1 | TRBJ1-2 | TRBV29-1 | TGCAGCGTCCAACCAACAGGGGCGAGGGGCTACACCTTC | CSVQPTGARGYTF
few | . | TRBJ2-7 | TRBV27 | TGTGCCAGCAGTTCCATCTCCTACGAGCAGTACTTC | CASSSISYEQYF
. | TRBD1 | TRBJ1-6 | TRBV10-3 | TGTGCCTCGGGACAGGGGGGTTCACCCCTCCACTTT | CASGQGGSPLHF
. | TRBD1 | TRBJ2-7 | TRBV6-1 | TGTGCCAGCAGACATACAGGGGATCTTCACGAGCAGTACTTC | CASRHTGDLHEQYF
. | TRBD2 | TRBJ2-7 | TRBV27 | TGTGCCAGCAGTTTAATGCCTAGCGGGTCAAACGAGCAGTACTTC | CASSLMPSGSNEQYF
. | TRBD1 | TRBJ2-1 | TRBV24-1 | TGTGCCACCAGTTCCGGGACAGGGGGCTACAATGAGCAGTTCTTC | CATSSGTGGYNEQFF
few | TRBD2 | TRBJ2-1 | TRBV11-3 | TGTGCCAGCAGCTCGAATCGCGGGGGGCGCAATGAGCAGTTCTTC | CASSSNRGGRNEQFF
. | . | TRBJ1-1 | TRBV6-2/TRBV6-3 | TGTGCCAGCAGTTACCGAGGGGGAGGGACTGAAGCTTTCTTT | CASSYRGGGTEAFF
few | TRBD1 | TRBJ1-5 | TRBV28 | TGTGCCAGCAGTTCACCAGAGACAGGGAATCAGCCCCAGCATTTT | CASSSPETGNQPQHF